One sample yielded the 18 T cell receptor beta chains listed below, sequenced in a study of blood T cell repertoires in COVID-19 (dated by TCRdb to 2018 to 2021). To prepare the library, the immunoSEQ multiplex PCR assay was applied. TCRdb took over this immuneACCESS table, retaining in-frame rearrangements with V and J assigned. Such tables are incomplete; in checked studies, under half of the missing clones stem from an unresolved V gene, and the remainder is unexplained. For this sample there are around 94,000 clones; about nine tenths appear just once. The ten biggest clones cover roughly 1.9% of the sample. The sequencing sample was made of peripheral blood. The receptors originated from a woman in her forties or fifties with COVID-19, enrolled during active disease.

The V gene is TRBV5-5, the J gene TRBJ2-7; 8 bases are shared with TRBD2. V shed 2 bases and J 3 bases; nucleotides not matched to a gene: 4. Germline V CDR1 and CDR2: SGHKS, YYEKEE (reference sequence). CDR3 length: 14 amino acids. The chain's CDR3 is CASSLAGAFYEQYV. The CDR3 DNA sequence: TGTGCCAGCAGCTTAGCGGGGGCCTTCTACGAGCAGTACGTC.

Here the CDR3 reads CATTPTGVGELFF. CDR3 coding DNA: TGTGCCACCACCCCAACAGGAGTCGGGGAGCTGTTTTTT. This rearrangement joins TRBV10-3 to TRBJ2-2; D may be TRBD1 (5 bases). With 10 bases removed from V and 7 bases from J, the gap between germline ends came to 16 bases. CDR3 length: 13 residues. CDR1 is ENHRY, CDR2 SYGVKD, per germline.

This chain uses TRBV14 with TRBJ1-2; no clear D. Germline V CDR1 and CDR2: SGHDN, FVKESK. The CDR3 length is 13 residues. Trimming stripped 1 base from V and 6 bases from J, with 9 bases between. The CDR3 DNA is TGTGCCAGCAGCCAAGCCCTAAACGATGGCTACACCTTC. It encodes CASSQALNDGYTF.

This chain connects TRBV6-5 to TRBJ2-3; possible D gene TRBD2, 7 bases. CDR1 and CDR2 (germline): MNHEY, SVGAGI. The CDR3 contains 15 residues. The V gene lost 0 bases and the J gene lost 2 bases, with 9 bases spanning the gap. The CDR3 reads CASSYSGGLTDTQYF. For the CDR3, the DNA is TGTGCCAGCAGTTACTCGGGGGGGCTCACAGATACGCAGTATTTT.

The chain couples TRBV18 to TRBJ1-1; tentatively, D is TRBD1 (6 bases). Trimming stripped 1 base from V and 2 bases from J, with 14 bases between. Germline V lookup: CDR1 KGHSH, CDR2 LQKENI. The CDR3 is 16 residues long. CDR3 in amino acids: CASSPRRAGDNTEAFF. Here the CDR3 DNA reads TGTGCCAGCTCACCACGTCGGGCAGGGGATAACACTGAAGCTTTCTTT.

The gene calls are TRBV27 and TRBJ1-1; TRBD1 matches at 7 bases. Trimming at V came to 5 bases and at J to 5 bases, leaving 11 bases not matched to a gene. This CDR3 is 15 amino acids long. Germline CDR1 reads MNHEY; CDR2 reads SMNVEV (reference sequence). The CDR3 bases are TGTGCCAGCAGTCCGTTAGACAGGGTTCGGACTGAAGCTTTCTTT. Translated, it gives CASSPLDRVRTEAFF.

CDR3 DNA sequence: TGTGCCAGCAGGCGGGGCGGGGGATTCGATCCTAGCACAGATACGCAGTATTTT. This encodes CASRRGGGFDPSTDTQYF. The chain has TRBV28 and TRBJ2-3; 7 bases agree with TRBD2. The germline CDR1 and CDR2 sequences are MDHEN and SYDVKM. V trimming: 6 bases; J trimming: 0 bases; junction bases outside the gene matches: 15. This CDR3 spans 18 amino acids.

This chain links TRBV24-1 with TRBJ1-5; TRBD1 matches at 7 bases. V trimming: 7 bases; J trimming: 0 bases; junction bases outside the gene matches: 5. CDR1 is KGHDR and CDR2 is SFDVKD in the germline V gene. CDR3 length equals 15 residues. This CDR3 reads CATSPGGFSNQPQHF. The CDR3 nucleotides read TGTGCCACCAGCCCAGGGGGGTTTAGCAATCAGCCCCAGCATTTT.

The CDR3 loop is CASSQGTGLGGQYF. CDR3 nucleotide sequence: TGCGCCAGCAGCCAAGGTACAGGCTTGGGTGGGCAGTACTTC. V gene TRBV4-3 combines with J gene TRBJ2-7; D might be TRBD1 (5 bases). Per the germline V gene, CDR1 is LGHNA and CDR2 is YSLEER. The V and J ends lost 1 base and 9 bases respectively, with 16 bases between them. The CDR3 is made up of 14 amino acids.

The chain uses TRBV9 and TRBJ2-1; tentatively, D is TRBD1 (6 bases). Per the germline V gene, CDR1 is SGDLS and CDR2 is YYNGEE. V gave up 3 bases and J gave up 2 bases, with 24 bases separating them. The CDR3 has 19 amino acids. The CDR3 DNA is TGTGCCAGCAGCGCGGAGGACAGTCCGACCATACCTCCCTACAATGAGCAGTTCTTC. It yields the protein CASSAEDSPTIPPYNEQFF.

This chain connects TRBV5-1 to TRBJ2-3, with 14 bases identical to TRBD2. Germline V gene data show CDR1 as SGHRS and CDR2 as YFSETQ. The CDR3 length is 16 residues. J lost 4 bases, V lost 4 bases, and 5 bases had no gene match. The CDR3 DNA reads as TGCGCCAGCAGCCCGAGGACTAGCGGGGGGTCAGATACGCAGTATTTT. Translation: CASSPRTSGGSDTQYF.

The chain uses TRBV25-1 and TRBJ2-7, with a tentative D call TRBD1 (7 bases). The CDR3 runs 13 residues. Germline CDR1 MGHDK, CDR2 SYGVNS. Trimming left V 4 bases short and J 4 bases short, with 11 bases between. As DNA, the CDR3 is TGTGCCAGCAGTGTGCAGGGGGGATACGAGCAGTACTTC. This encodes CASSVQGGYEQYF.

CDR3 sequence: CASSLGLRDRQETQYF. CDR3 bases: TGTGCCAGCAGCTTAGGGTTGCGGGACAGACAAGAGACCCAGTACTTC. V is TRBV11-2 and J is TRBJ2-5, with D maybe TRBD1 (7 bases). CDR1 and CDR2 from the germline V gene are SGHAT and FQNNGV. The CDR3 runs 16 residues. Trimming cost V 1 base and J 2 bases, with 14 bases left between them.

This clone occurred once. CDR3 in amino acids: CAISESSGAMGYTF. The CDR3 region has the DNA TGTGCCATCAGTGAGTCATCAGGGGCGATGGGCTACACCTTC. The chain employs TRBV10-3 and TRBJ1-2; possible D gene TRBD1, 6 bases. V lost 0 bases and J 8 bases, leaving 13 bases between the germline ends. The CDR3 has 14 amino acids. Germline CDR1 reads ENHRY; CDR2 reads SYGVKD.

This chain joins TRBV5-1 and TRBJ2-1; 8 bases are shared with TRBD1. V lost 6 bases, J lost 3 bases, and 11 bases stayed unmatched. This CDR3 has 16 amino acids. Germline CDR1 SGHRS, CDR2 YFSETQ. CDR3 protein: CASTPIPDRDYNEQFF. CDR3 DNA sequence: TGCGCCAGCACCCCCATTCCGGACAGGGACTACAATGAGCAGTTCTTC. Looking up the rest from reference TRBV5-1 and TRBJ2-1 gives the full variable domain: KAGVTQTPRYLIKTRGQQVTLSCSPISGHRSVSWYQQTPGQGLQFLFEYFSETQRNKGNFPGRFSGRQFSNSRSEMNVSTLELGDSALYLCASTPIPDRDYNEQFFGPGTRLTVL.

The chain joins TRBV2 to TRBJ1-1; 8 bases line up with TRBD1. There are 16 residues in the CDR3. V lost 10 bases, J lost 0 bases, and 13 bases stayed unmatched. Germline CDR1 is SNHLY and CDR2 is FYNNEI. CDR3: CATLPDRGSLNTEAFF. In DNA, the CDR3 is TGTGCCACCTTACCAGACAGGGGATCTTTGAACACTGAAGCTTTCTTT.

CDR3 in amino acids: CASSLGLTLDRRKLFF. The CDR3 nucleotides read TGTGCCAGCAGCTTAGGACTCACTTTGGATAGACGAAAACTGTTTTTT. The J gene is TRBJ1-4, the V gene TRBV7-2; D unclear. V lost 1 base, J lost 10 bases, and 19 bases lay in between. Germline V gene lookup returns CDR1 SGHTA and CDR2 FQGNSA. The CDR3 extends over 16 amino acids.

The chain joins TRBV19 to TRBJ1-1; no firm D call. With 6 bases removed from V and 5 bases from J, the gap between germline ends came to 16 bases. Germline assignment: CDR1 LNHDA and CDR2 SQIVND (reference sequence). This CDR3 is built from 14 residues. For the CDR3, the DNA is TGTGCCAGTAGCCCGACTCCTGGAGGGACTGAAGCTTTCTTT. This gives the protein CASSPTPGGTEAFF. The whole variable domain, filled in from reference TRBV19 and TRBJ1-1, reads DGGITQSPKYLFRKEGQNVTLSCEQNLNHDAMYWYRQDPGQGLRLIYYSQIVNDFQKGDIAEGYSVSREKKESFPLTVTSAQKNPTAFYLCASSPTPGGTEAFFGQGTRLTVV.